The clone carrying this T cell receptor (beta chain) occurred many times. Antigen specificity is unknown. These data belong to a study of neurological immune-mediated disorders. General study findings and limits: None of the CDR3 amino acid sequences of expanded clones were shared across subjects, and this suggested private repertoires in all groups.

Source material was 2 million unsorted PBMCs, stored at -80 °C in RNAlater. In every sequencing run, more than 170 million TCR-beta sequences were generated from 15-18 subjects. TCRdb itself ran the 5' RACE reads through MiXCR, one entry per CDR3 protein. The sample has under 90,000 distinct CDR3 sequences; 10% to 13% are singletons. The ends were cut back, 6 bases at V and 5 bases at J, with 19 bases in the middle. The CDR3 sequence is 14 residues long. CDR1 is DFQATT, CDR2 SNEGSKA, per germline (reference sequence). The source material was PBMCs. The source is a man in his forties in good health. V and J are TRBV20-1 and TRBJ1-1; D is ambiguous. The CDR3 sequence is CSAQRRAGGTEAFF. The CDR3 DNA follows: TGCAGTGCCCAACGGCGGGCAGGCGGGACTGAAGCTTTCTTT.